These 12 T cell receptor beta chains originate from one sample sequenced in a study of OX40 agonist ivuxolimab in advanced cancers. The library was generated by the immunoSEQ multiplex PCR assay. TCRdb carries this immuneACCESS record with in-frame sequences only. Its versions omit some clonotypes, under half of them owing to an unresolved V gene in the studies checked, with the rest unexplained. This sample comprises approximately 80,000 clones, 75% to 95% of them detected only once. Clones ranked in the top ten supply about 0.45% of the sample. Sequencing used CD4+ or CD8+ T cells sorted from blood, obtained in a trial of the OX40 agonist ivuxolimab. Receptors were obtained from an adult with an advanced solid tumor such as melanoma, head and neck, liver or kidney cancer.

In this sample, this clone turned up once. This sequence joins TRBV7-2 and TRBJ2-7, with 13 bases identical to TRBD2. The germline CDR1 and CDR2 sequences are SGHTA and FQGNSA. The junction had 12 bases not matched to a gene; V was cut back by 6 bases and J by 7 bases. This CDR3 contains 16 residues. CDR3 in amino acids: CASRPPGLAGASEQYF. The CDR3 bases are TGTGCCAGCAGGCCACCAGGACTAGCGGGAGCGAGTGAGCAGTACTTC.

This chain joins TRBV28 and TRBJ2-7; D remains unclear. The V end was cut by 5 bases, the J end by 4 bases, with 3 bases between. CDR1 and CDR2 from the germline V gene are MDHEN and SYDVKM. The CDR3 is 10 residues long. The CDR3 bases are TGTGCCAGCAGTCGATACGAGCAGTACTTC. It encodes CASSRYEQYF.

The gene calls are TRBV28 and TRBJ1-1; unclear D gene. CDR1 is MDHEN and CDR2 is SYDVKM in the germline V gene. The CDR3 is 13 residues long. V lost 7 bases and J lost 8, with 17 bases in between. The CDR3 sequence: CASTENLGGEAFF. CDR3 nucleotide sequence: TGTGCCAGCACCGAAAACTTGGGCGGGGAAGCTTTCTTT.

This sequence joins TRBV6-1 and TRBJ1-6, with D maybe TRBD1 (5 bases). The V end was cut by 1 base, the J end by 2 bases, with 12 bases between. Germline V gene sequence: CDR1 MNHNS, CDR2 SASEGT. This CDR3 is built from 17 residues. For the CDR3, the DNA is TGTGCCAGCAGTGAAGGCCCCAGGGCGACCTATAATTCACCCCTCCACTTT. Translated, it gives CASSEGPRATYNSPLHF.

The chain employs TRBV11-2 and TRBJ2-2; 8 nucleotides align to TRBD1. The length of the CDR3 is 15 residues. Germline V CDR1 and CDR2: SGHAT, FQNNGV. Trimming removed 5 bases from V and 4 bases from J; junction bases left unmatched: 6. Here the CDR3 reads CASSQWQGATGELFF. Written as DNA, the CDR3 is TGTGCCAGCAGCCAGTGGCAGGGGGCCACCGGGGAGCTGTTTTTT. The full variable domain, with the rest looked up from reference TRBV11-2 and TRBJ2-2, is EAGVAQSPRYKIIEKRQSVAFWCNPISGHATLYWYQQILGQGPKLLIQFQNNGVVDDSQLPKDRFSAERLKGVDSTLKIQPAKLEDSAVYLCASSQWQGATGELFFGEGSRLTVL.

CDR3 bases: TGTGCCATCAGTGAGTCTCTTAGCGGGAGGGCGAACACCGGGGAGCTGTTTTTT. This codes for CAISESLSGRANTGELFF. This chain uses TRBV10-3 with TRBJ2-2, with 11 bases identical to TRBD2. Per the germline V gene, CDR1 is ENHRY and CDR2 is SYGVKD. The CDR3 has 18 amino acids. The ends lost 0 bases at V and 0 bases at J; junction bases unmatched: 3.

The chain recombines TRBV6-6 with TRBJ2-5, with D uncertain. The germline CDR1 and CDR2 sequences are MNHNY and SVGAGI (reference sequence). V was cut by 6 bases and J by 2 bases, with 10 bases left in between. The CDR3 contains 13 residues. The CDR3 DNA reads as TGTGCCAGCAGGTTACCCCAACAAGAGACCCAGTACTTC. This sequence encodes CASRLPQQETQYF.

The V and J genes are TRBV11-2 and TRBJ1-1; TRBD1 agrees at 7 bases. CDR3 length equals 16 residues. With V trimmed by 5 bases and J by 2 bases, 11 bases remained unmatched. Germline CDR1 reads SGHAT; CDR2 reads FQNNGV. The CDR3 is CASSPRSGQFNTEAFF. The CDR3, as DNA: TGTGCCAGCAGCCCACGATCGGGACAGTTTAACACTGAAGCTTTCTTT.

This chain joins TRBV6-6 and TRBJ1-2; D gene uncertain. The CDR3 is made up of 11 amino acids. V shed 6 bases and J shed 8 bases, with 10 bases lying between them. Per the germline V gene, CDR1 is MNHNY and CDR2 is SVGAGI (reference sequence). The CDR3 DNA sequence: TGTGCCAGCAGGTCCACCGGGGGCTACACCTTC. It is translated as CASRSTGGYTF.

This clone was detected once. J is TRBJ2-2 and V is TRBV4-1, with D possibly TRBD2 on 7 matching bases. CDR1 and CDR2 from the germline V gene are MGHRA and YSYEKL. CDR3 length: 17 residues. Trimming left V 3 bases short and J 4 bases short, with 18 bases between. The CDR3 coding sequence is TGCGCCAGCAGCCAGGGAGGGGGGTTTGGGAGCACCGGGGAGCTGTTTTTT. It translates to CASSQGGGFGSTGELFF.

This sequence joins TRBV11-3 and TRBJ2-1, with 8 bases aligning to TRBD1. Germline loops: CDR1 SGHNT, CDR2 YENEEA. J gave up 7 bases and V 5 bases, and 10 bases lay outside the gene matches. The CDR3 is 15 amino acids. The CDR3 protein is CASSPRGQGVNEQFF. The CDR3 bases are TGTGCCAGCAGCCCTCGAGGACAGGGTGTAAATGAGCAGTTCTTC.

J is TRBJ2-2 and V is TRBV7-9; TRBD2 matches at 12 bases. Germline-derived CDR1 and CDR2 are SEHNR and FQNEAQ (reference sequence). The CDR3 spans 17 residues. The V segment lost 5 bases and the J segment 6 bases; nucleotides outside the gene matches: 10. CDR3 DNA sequence: TGTGCCAGCAGCCCTCGCGGACTAGCGGGAATTGCCGGGGAGCTGTTTTTT. This codes for CASSPRGLAGIAGELFF.